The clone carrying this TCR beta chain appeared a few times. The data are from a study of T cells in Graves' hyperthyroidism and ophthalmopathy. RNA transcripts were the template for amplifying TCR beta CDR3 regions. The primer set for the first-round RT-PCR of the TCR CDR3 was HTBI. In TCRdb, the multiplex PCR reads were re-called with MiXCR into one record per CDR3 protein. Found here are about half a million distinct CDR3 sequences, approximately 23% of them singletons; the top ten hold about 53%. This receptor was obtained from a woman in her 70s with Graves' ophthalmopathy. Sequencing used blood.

CDR3 amino acids: CAISESKGGYGYTF. The DNA for the CDR3 is TGTGCCATCAGTGAGTCGAAGGGGGGCTATGGCTACACCTTC. This chain connects TRBV10-3 to TRBJ1-2, with D maybe TRBD1 (6 bases). With 0 bases removed from V and 4 bases from J, the gap between germline ends came to 9 bases. Germline V gene data show CDR1 as ENHRY and CDR2 as SYGVKD. The CDR3 consists of 14 residues.